This is a list of T cell receptor beta chains from one sample in a study of blood T cell repertoires in COVID-19. Generated by immunoSEQ multiplex PCR, the TCRdb table keeps only in-frame clones and is missing some. Found here are 150,000 to 200,000 clones, 80% to 90% of them singletons; the top ten hold more than 10%. The sample consisted of peripheral blood. The origin of the receptors is a woman at least 80 years old with COVID-19, enrolled during active disease. CDR3s include the opening cysteine and the closing phenylalanine or tryptophan. A D gene is named only where the DNA matches it firmly. Clone size, where shown, is once, few, many, or a class for clones that have expanded.

v_call: TRBV10-3; j_call: TRBJ2-5; clone_size: .; d_call: .; cdr3_nt: TGTGCCATCAGACAGCAGGAGACCCAGTACTTC; cdr3_aa: CAIRQQETQYF
v_call: TRBV18; j_call: TRBJ2-6; clone_size: .; d_call: .; cdr3_nt: TGTGCCAGCTCACCACGTCAGATCCGCTCTGGGGCCAACGTCCTGACTTTC; cdr3_aa: CASSPRQIRSGANVLTF
v_call: TRBV5-1; j_call: TRBJ1-2; clone_size: .; d_call: .; cdr3_nt: TGCGCCAGCAGCTTGCCCGGGACTTATGGCTACACCTTC; cdr3_aa: CASSLPGTYGYTF
v_call: TRBV4-2; j_call: TRBJ2-6; clone_size: once; d_call: .; cdr3_nt: TGTGCCAGCAGCCAAGACTCGGCAGGGCTCTCTGGGGCCAACGTCCTGACTTTC; cdr3_aa: CASSQDSAGLSGANVLTF
v_call: TRBV2; j_call: TRBJ2-1; clone_size: .; d_call: TRBD1; cdr3_nt: TGTGCCAGCAGTGATATTATGGGTTGGACAGGGGGCTCGGAGTTCTTC; cdr3_aa: CASSDIMGWTGGSEFF
v_call: TRBV5-1; j_call: TRBJ2-3; clone_size: .; d_call: TRBD1; cdr3_nt: TGCGCCAGCAGCTCTACGACAGGGAGCACAGATACGCAGTATTTT; cdr3_aa: CASSSTTGSTDTQYF
v_call: TRBV29-1; j_call: TRBJ1-2; clone_size: .; d_call: .; cdr3_nt: TGCAGCGTTGATACTGGGCAGGGGTATGGCTACACCTTC; cdr3_aa: CSVDTGQGYGYTF
v_call: TRBV11-3; j_call: TRBJ2-1; clone_size: .; d_call: TRBD1; cdr3_nt: TGTGCCAGCAGTCGAAGGACAGGCAGGAGCTCCTACAATGAGCAGTTCTTC; cdr3_aa: CASSRRTGRSSYNEQFF
v_call: TRBV9; j_call: TRBJ2-1; clone_size: .; d_call: TRBD1; cdr3_nt: TGTGCCAGCAGCGAGAGGACAGGGGGCCTTGAGCAGTTCTTC; cdr3_aa: CASSERTGGLEQFF
v_call: TRBV3-1/TRBV3-2; j_call: TRBJ1-2; clone_size: .; d_call: .; cdr3_nt: TGTGCCAGCAGCCAACTGGGGAGGGGCTACACCTTC; cdr3_aa: CASSQLGRGYTF
v_call: TRBV9; j_call: TRBJ2-5; clone_size: .; d_call: TRBD2; cdr3_nt: TGTGCCAGCAGCCCCCGGGGGGGTTTCCAAGAGACCCAGTACTTC; cdr3_aa: CASSPRGGFQETQYF
v_call: TRBV2; j_call: TRBJ2-7; clone_size: few; d_call: TRBD2; cdr3_nt: TGTGCCAGCAGTGACCAGGGACTACCATTCTACGAGCAGTACTTC; cdr3_aa: CASSDQGLPFYEQYF
v_call: TRBV25-1; j_call: TRBJ2-7; clone_size: .; d_call: .; cdr3_nt: TGTGCCAGCAGTGAATACGGGGCCTACGAGCAGTACTTC; cdr3_aa: CASSEYGAYEQYF
v_call: TRBV5-1; j_call: TRBJ1-2; clone_size: .; d_call: TRBD1; cdr3_nt: TGCGCCAGCAGCCTCAAGACAGGGGGCAACTATGGCTACACCTTC; cdr3_aa: CASSLKTGGNYGYTF
v_call: TRBV6-6; j_call: TRBJ2-2; clone_size: .; d_call: .; cdr3_nt: TGTGCCAGCAGTTTCGTTGGGGGGATGGGCGGGGAGCTGTTTTTT; cdr3_aa: CASSFVGGMGGELFF
v_call: TRBV7-2; j_call: TRBJ2-7; clone_size: .; d_call: TRBD2; cdr3_nt: TGTGCCAGCAGCCAACGGCCTAGCGGCTCGAGCTACGAGCAGTACTTC; cdr3_aa: CASSQRPSGSSYEQYF
v_call: TRBV9; j_call: TRBJ2-1; clone_size: .; d_call: TRBD2; cdr3_nt: TGTGCCAGCAGCGTTGGACTAGCGGGGTACAATGAGCAGTTCTTC; cdr3_aa: CASSVGLAGYNEQFF
v_call: TRBV6-4; j_call: TRBJ2-4; clone_size: once; d_call: TRBD2; cdr3_nt: TGTGCCAGCAGTGACTCGGGGGGGGGAGCCAAAAACATTCAGTACTTC; cdr3_aa: CASSDSGGGAKNIQYF
v_call: TRBV19; j_call: TRBJ2-7; clone_size: .; d_call: TRBD1; cdr3_nt: TGTGCCAGTAGTATAGAGGACAGGAGCTACGAGCAGTACTTC; cdr3_aa: CASSIEDRSYEQYF
v_call: TRBV6-5; j_call: TRBJ2-1; clone_size: once; d_call: .; cdr3_nt: TGTGCCAGCAGTTACTCGATGGTTAGCTCCTACAATGAGCAGTTCTTC; cdr3_aa: CASSYSMVSSYNEQFF
v_call: TRBV19; j_call: TRBJ1-2; clone_size: .; d_call: .; cdr3_nt: TGTGCCAGTACCCCGGGGGGTAACTATGGCTACACCTTC; cdr3_aa: CASTPGGNYGYTF
v_call: TRBV7-9; j_call: TRBJ2-5; clone_size: .; d_call: TRBD1; cdr3_nt: TGTGCCAGCAGCTCCTGGACAGGGGGCATGGAGACCCAGTACTTC; cdr3_aa: CASSSWTGGMETQYF
v_call: TRBV5-4; j_call: TRBJ2-5; clone_size: once; d_call: .; cdr3_nt: TGTGCCAGCAACCCACAGGGTGGGCAGACCCAGTACTTC; cdr3_aa: CASNPQGGQTQYF
v_call: TRBV5-6; j_call: TRBJ2-2; clone_size: .; d_call: TRBD1; cdr3_nt: TGTGCCAGCAGACCCGGGACAGCCACCGGGGAGCTGTTTTTT; cdr3_aa: CASRPGTATGELFF
v_call: TRBV5-1; j_call: TRBJ1-5; clone_size: .; d_call: TRBD1; cdr3_nt: TGCGCCAGCAATAGGCAGGGGGCAATTGTTCAGCATTTT; cdr3_aa: CASNRQGAIVQHF
v_call: TRBV5-1; j_call: TRBJ1-2; clone_size: .; d_call: .; cdr3_nt: TGCGCCAGCAGCTTTTCTCCAGGGTTGCGCTATGGCTACACCTTC; cdr3_aa: CASSFSPGLRYGYTF
v_call: TRBV10-3; j_call: TRBJ2-7; clone_size: few; d_call: .; cdr3_nt: TGTGCCATCAGTGAATTGGGAGTCTACGAGCAGTACTTC; cdr3_aa: CAISELGVYEQYF
v_call: TRBV10-3; j_call: TRBJ1-1; clone_size: once; d_call: TRBD1; cdr3_nt: TGTGCCATCAGTGCCGGGACAGGGGACACTGAAGCTTTCTTT; cdr3_aa: CAISAGTGDTEAFF
v_call: TRBV27; j_call: TRBJ1-1; clone_size: once; d_call: .; cdr3_nt: TGTGCCAGCGCCAAGGGGCCAATGAACACTGAAGCTTTCTTT; cdr3_aa: CASAKGPMNTEAFF
v_call: TRBV5-4; j_call: TRBJ2-5; clone_size: .; d_call: .; cdr3_nt: TGTGCCAGCAGCCCAGGGTTCTTTGGCCAAGAGACCCAGTACTTC; cdr3_aa: CASSPGFFGQETQYF
v_call: TRBV6-2/TRBV6-3; j_call: TRBJ1-1; clone_size: .; d_call: .; cdr3_nt: TGTGCCAGCAGTTACCCAGCCAGAGGCCCCAATTACATTGAAGCTTTCTTT; cdr3_aa: CASSYPARGPNYIEAFF
v_call: TRBV5-6; j_call: TRBJ2-5; clone_size: .; d_call: TRBD1; cdr3_nt: TGTGCCAGCACTTACAGGGGGGCGTTAGAGACCCAGTACTTC; cdr3_aa: CASTYRGALETQYF
v_call: TRBV7-9; j_call: TRBJ1-4; clone_size: .; d_call: TRBD1; cdr3_nt: TGTGCCAGCAGCGACAGGGGGTGGGGTAATGAAAAACTGTTTTTT; cdr3_aa: CASSDRGWGNEKLFF
v_call: TRBV5-1; j_call: TRBJ2-3; clone_size: .; d_call: .; cdr3_nt: TGCGCCAGCAGCTTGAGGGGGGGTAGCACAGATACGCAGTATTTT; cdr3_aa: CASSLRGGSTDTQYF
v_call: TRBV30; j_call: TRBJ1-2; clone_size: few; d_call: .; cdr3_nt: TGTGCCTGGCGGGGTAGGGGGACCGACGGCTACACCTTC; cdr3_aa: CAWRGRGTDGYTF
v_call: TRBV19; j_call: TRBJ2-2; clone_size: .; d_call: TRBD1; cdr3_nt: TGTGCCAGTAGTAACTTCGTGGGGCAGGGGGCCACCGGGGAGCTGTTTTTT; cdr3_aa: CASSNFVGQGATGELFF
v_call: TRBV4-2; j_call: TRBJ1-1; clone_size: few; d_call: TRBD1; cdr3_nt: TGTGCCAGCAGCCAATCCGGACAGGTTTTGAACACTGAAGCTTTCTTT; cdr3_aa: CASSQSGQVLNTEAFF
v_call: TRBV20-1; j_call: TRBJ1-2; clone_size: .; d_call: .; cdr3_nt: TGCAGTGCTAGTCCCATCACCCTACAGGGAGTCTATGGCTACACCTTC; cdr3_aa: CSASPITLQGVYGYTF
v_call: TRBV19; j_call: TRBJ2-1; clone_size: .; d_call: .; cdr3_nt: TGTGCCAGTAGTCCAGCCCACTCGACTCGGGACAATGAGCAGTTCTTC; cdr3_aa: CASSPAHSTRDNEQFF
v_call: TRBV4-3; j_call: TRBJ2-1; clone_size: .; d_call: TRBD1; cdr3_nt: TGCGCCAGCAGCCAATCCCTGGACAGGGATTCTTGGTATGAGCAGTTCTTC; cdr3_aa: CASSQSLDRDSWYEQFF
v_call: TRBV19; j_call: TRBJ2-1; clone_size: .; d_call: .; cdr3_nt: TGTGCCAGTAGTATTCGGGGAGGGCAGTTCTTC; cdr3_aa: CASSIRGGQFF
v_call: TRBV18; j_call: TRBJ1-2; clone_size: .; d_call: TRBD1; cdr3_nt: TGTGCCAGCTCCCCGGGGACAGCAGTTAACTATGGCTACACCTTC; cdr3_aa: CASSPGTAVNYGYTF
v_call: TRBV7-8; j_call: TRBJ1-1; clone_size: .; d_call: .; cdr3_nt: TGTGCCAGCAGCTTAGTTCGTACAGGGAGTACTGAAGCTTTCTTT; cdr3_aa: CASSLVRTGSTEAFF
v_call: TRBV29-1; j_call: TRBJ2-4; clone_size: .; d_call: TRBD2; cdr3_nt: TGCAGCGTTTGGGGGTCGCCCAGCGGGAGTGGGGACATTCAGTACTTC; cdr3_aa: CSVWGSPSGSGDIQYF
v_call: TRBV19; j_call: TRBJ2-3; clone_size: .; d_call: TRBD2; cdr3_nt: TGTGCCAGTAGTCCACGACTAGCGGGGGGCACAGATACGCAGTATTTT; cdr3_aa: CASSPRLAGGTDTQYF
v_call: TRBV6-5; j_call: TRBJ2-7; clone_size: .; d_call: TRBD1; cdr3_nt: TGTGCCAGCAGTTACGGGACAGGGGTTTCCTACGAGCAGTACTTC; cdr3_aa: CASSYGTGVSYEQYF
v_call: TRBV20-1; j_call: TRBJ2-7; clone_size: once; d_call: .; cdr3_nt: TGCAGTGCTAGTGTCCGGGAATACGAGCAGTACTTC; cdr3_aa: CSASVREYEQYF
v_call: TRBV5-1; j_call: TRBJ2-2; clone_size: once; d_call: TRBD1; cdr3_nt: TGCGCCAGCAGCCCCCACCGGGACAGGACGACCGGGGAGCTGTTTTTT; cdr3_aa: CASSPHRDRTTGELFF
v_call: TRBV9; j_call: TRBJ1-2; clone_size: few; d_call: .; cdr3_nt: TGTGCCAGCAGCGCGTTCAGGGGCTATGGCTACACCTTC; cdr3_aa: CASSAFRGYGYTF